This TCR beta chain comes out of a study of blood T cell repertoires in COVID-19. Recovered status applied to Cohort 3 donors who had two consecutive negative PCRs. It also applied to those with clearance or with symptom resolution. Data came from immunoSEQ multiplex PCR; TCRdb stores just in-frame clones and leaves some out. This table holds about 460,000 clones, approximately 91% found once. Germline CDR1 MNHEY, CDR2 SVGAGI. The CDR3 loop spans 14 amino acids. Trimming pared 2 bases from V and 7 bases from J, leaving 14 bases between. The chain recombines TRBV6-5 with TRBJ1-2; D is uncertain. The TCR originated in an older woman who had recovered from COVID-19. Sequenced sample: PBMCs or T cells enriched from blood (not recorded which). The CDR3 DNA reads TGTGCCAGCAGTTACGACGTAGAGTCGGGTGGCTACACCTTC. Residues: CASSYDVESGGYTF.